The 30 T cell receptor beta chains below come from one sample, sequenced in a study of blood T cells in healthy people across ages. Together with a sample-barcoded 5' primer, a J-beta primer mix was included in a second PCR lasting roughly 6 to 12 cycles. TCRdb re-called the 5' RACE reads with MiXCR, one entry per CDR3 protein. The table lists roughly 900,000 distinct CDR3 sequences, around 48% of them singletons. Sequences were obtained from blood. The source of these receptors is a man in his thirties or forties in good health.

The chain recombines TRBV7-2 with TRBJ2-2; 8 nucleotides agree with TRBD1. Germline V CDR1 and CDR2: SGHTA, FQGNSA. Trimming took 6 bases from V and 11 from J; bases not matched to a gene: 8. The CDR3 extends over 13 amino acids. The chain's CDR3 is CASRNGQGRELFF. The CDR3 nucleotides are TGTGCCAGCAGAAACGGACAGGGCAGAGAGCTGTTTTTT.

The V and J genes are TRBV7-2 and TRBJ2-7; 8 bases map to TRBD2. The end of the DNA aligns better with TRBJ2-5, so the J call may be wrong. This CDR3 region has 16 residues. CDR1 and CDR2 (germline): SGHTA, FQGNSA. The CDR3 nucleotides are TGTGCCAGCAGCTTAGGTACCGGGACTAGGGTAGAGACCCAGTACTTC. It codes for CASSLGTGTRVETQYF.

The chain links TRBV11-2 to TRBJ1-6; D unresolved. CDR1 and CDR2 from the germline V gene are SGHAT and FQNNGV. The CDR3 has 17 amino acids. V lost 1 base and J 13 bases, leaving 23 bases between the germline ends. As DNA, the CDR3 is TGTGCCAGCAGCTTAGGATCGCGGGTCGGAGCGGGTTTGCCCCTCCACTTT. Protein sequence: CASSLGSRVGAGLPLHF.

This clonotype was recorded only once. The chain links TRBV5-1 to TRBJ2-2; 9 bases align to TRBD1. CDR1 is SGHRS and CDR2 is YFSETQ in the germline V gene. The CDR3 consists of 15 residues. V dropped 0 bases and J dropped 4; count of bases not matched to a gene: 1. CDR3 coding DNA: TGCGCCAGCAGCTTGGAGGGACAGGGCACCGGGGAGCTGTTTTTT. Protein sequence: CASSLEGQGTGELFF. The whole variable domain, filled in from reference TRBV5-1 and TRBJ2-2, reads KAGVTQTPRYLIKTRGQQVTLSCSPISGHRSVSWYQQTPGQGLQFLFEYFSETQRNKGNFPGRFSGRQFSNSRSEMNVSTLELGDSALYLCASSLEGQGTGELFFGEGSRLTVL.

On this clonotype: This could be a read error, since a much larger clone is one nucleotide away. The gene calls are TRBV7-2 and TRBJ1-2; D not certain. In germline, CDR1 is SGHTA, CDR2 FQGNSA. The CDR3 contains 14 residues. The CDR3 region has the DNA TGTGCCAACAGCGAAAATCCCCGGGAATATGGCTACACCTTC. Residues: CANSENPREYGYTF.

This chain connects TRBV2 to TRBJ2-4; 7 bases are shared with TRBD2. With 8 bases clipped from V and 0 bases from J, the junction kept 4 bases outside the gene matches. The CDR3 is 14 residues long. Germline loops: CDR1 SNHLY, CDR2 FYNNEI. The CDR3 spells CASGREVAKNIQYF. In DNA form, the CDR3 reads TGTGCCAGCGGACGGGAGGTAGCCAAAAACATTCAGTACTTC.

This clonotype was seen more than once but under ten times. The junction departs from germline at one end; a sequencing error may be responsible. CDR3 in DNA: TGTGCCAGCAGCCTAGCAGAGAAGGGGATCTATGGCTACACCTTC. It translates to CASSLAEKGIYGYTF. The chain employs TRBV7-9 and TRBJ1-2; TRBD1 might be the D (5 bases). CDR3 length equals 15 residues. Germline values: CDR1 SEHNR, CDR2 FQNEAQ (reference sequence).

This chain connects TRBV3-1 to TRBJ1-1; D remains unclear. This CDR3 contains 12 residues. V lost 1 base and J 7 bases, leaving 7 bases between the germline ends. The germline V gene has CDR1 LGHDT and CDR2 YNNKEL (reference sequence). The CDR3: CASSQGVIEAFF. The CDR3 nucleotides are TGTGCCAGCAGCCAAGGGGTCATTGAAGCTTTCTTT.

The chain carries TRBV9 and TRBJ2-5, with D maybe TRBD1 (7 bases). The CDR3 has 16 amino acids. The V and J ends lost 3 bases and 11 bases respectively, with 26 bases between them. Germline CDR1 and CDR2: SGDLS and YYNGEE. The CDR3 nucleotides read TGTGCCAGCAGCGCGACAGGGACTTCTTACTTGGGAGAGCAGTACTTC. Translated: CASSATGTSYLGEQYF.

CDR3 bases: TGTGCCATCAGTGATGGCGGTGTAACGGAGACCCAGTACTTC. This sequence encodes CAISDGGVTETQYF. The chain employs TRBV10-3 and TRBJ2-5; D gene unclear. The CDR3 contains 14 residues. Germline CDR1 reads ENHRY; CDR2 reads SYGVKD. With 3 bases removed from V and 5 bases from J, the gap between germline ends came to 13 bases.

The rearrangement links TRBV11-2 to TRBJ1-6; TRBD1 might be the D (5 bases). The CDR3 contains 16 residues. Germline loops: CDR1 SGHAT, CDR2 FQNNGV. V lost 3 bases, J lost 6 bases, and 15 bases lay in between. The CDR3 spells CASSFRQISPNSPLHF. The CDR3 coding sequence is TGTGCCAGCAGCTTCCGACAGATCAGTCCTAATTCACCCCTCCACTTT. Drawing the rest from reference TRBV11-2 and TRBJ1-6, the complete variable domain is EAGVAQSPRYKIIEKRQSVAFWCNPISGHATLYWYQQILGQGPKLLIQFQNNGVVDDSQLPKDRFSAERLKGVDSTLKIQPAKLEDSAVYLCASSFRQISPNSPLHFGNGTRLTVT.

This clonotype was detected only a few times. CDR3 DNA: TGTGCCAGCAGGCTCCGGGACAGGGGCTACGAGCAGTACTTC. This encodes CASRLRDRGYEQYF. J is TRBJ2-7 and V is TRBV11-1; TRBD1 matches 10 bases. The junction had 5 bases not matched to a gene; V was cut back by 6 bases and J by 3 bases. CDR1 is SGHAT and CDR2 is FQDESV in the germline V gene (reference sequence). The CDR3 has 14 residues.

V gene TRBV5-1 combines with J gene TRBJ1-4; D remains unclear. The CDR3 is 13 amino acids. Germline values: CDR1 SGHRS, CDR2 YFSETQ. V lost 4 bases and J 6 bases, leaving 10 bases between the germline ends. The CDR3 protein is CASSPGPDEKLFF. The CDR3 coding sequence is TGCGCCAGCAGCCCCGGGCCCGATGAAAAACTGTTTTTT.

J is TRBJ1-2 and V is TRBV12-3 or TRBV12-4; weak D call: TRBD1 (5 bases). This CDR3 contains 15 residues. V lost 0 bases and J 4 bases, leaving 12 bases between the germline ends. DNA of the CDR3: TGTGCCAGCAGTTTAGCGCTAGACAGCGTCTATGGCTACACCTTC. This sequence encodes CASSLALDSVYGYTF.

The sample holds a few counts of this clonotype. The J gene is TRBJ2-3, the V gene TRBV18; D gene unclear. V lost 2 bases and J 2 bases, leaving 8 bases between the germline ends. The CDR3 totals 14 residues. In germline, CDR1 is KGHSH, CDR2 LQKENI. As DNA, the CDR3 is TGTGCCAGCTCACCAGGCCTTTTCACAGATACGCAGTATTTT. As protein: CASSPGLFTDTQYF.

The chain joins TRBV20-1 to TRBJ1-2, with D tentatively TRBD1 (6 bases). Germline assignment: CDR1 DFQATT and CDR2 SNEGSKA (reference sequence). The V end lost 1 base, the J end lost 4 bases, and 10 bases lay between the germline ends. The CDR3 sequence is 13 residues long. CDR3 nucleotide sequence: TGCAGTGCTAGAGGGGGGGCGCCCTATGGCTACACCTTC. Amino acids: CSARGGAPYGYTF.

This clonotype was counted ten times or more. Written as DNA, the CDR3 is TGCGCCAGCAGCTTGGGTGGGGGGCCCAGCACAGATACGCAGTATTTT. It translates to CASSLGGGPSTDTQYF. This sequence joins TRBV5-1 and TRBJ2-3; D could derive from TRBD1 or TRBD2 (6 bases each). Germline V gene sequence: CDR1 SGHRS, CDR2 YFSETQ. Deletions cut 0 bases from V and 0 bases from J, with 11 bases between. The CDR3 contains 16 residues.

The J gene is TRBJ1-1, the V gene TRBV3-1; TRBD1 might be the D (5 bases). V lost 4 bases and J 5 bases, leaving 17 bases between the germline ends. Germline V gene sequence: CDR1 LGHDT, CDR2 YNNKEL (reference sequence). The CDR3 length is 15 residues. CDR3 DNA: TGTGCCAGCAGCCTCCGCGGGAGGGGTGGGACTGAAGCTTTCTTT. It is translated as CASSLRGRGGTEAFF.

This clonotype has only a few counts. This chain uses TRBV5-1 with TRBJ2-4; 7 positions agree with TRBD1. The better agreement between TRBJ2-7 and the DNA end casts doubt on the J call. CDR1 and CDR2 from the germline V gene are SGHRS and YFSETQ. CDR3 size: 13 residues. The CDR3 protein is CASSVGQGDEQYF. CDR3 bases: TGCGCCAGCAGCGTCGGTCAGGGGGACGAGCAGTACTTC.

This clonotype was seen only a few times. The chain uses TRBV7-2 and TRBJ2-2, with no clear D. There are 12 residues in the CDR3. The V gene's germline CDR1 is SGHTA and CDR2 FQGNSA. V lost 2 bases to trimming and J lost 7 bases, with 5 bases between them. CDR3 loop: CASSLFGGELFF. The CDR3 nucleotides are TGTGCCAGCAGCTTATTTGGCGGGGAGCTGTTTTTT. Full variable domain (remainder filled in from reference TRBV7-2 and TRBJ2-2): GAGVSQSPSNKVTEKGKDVELRCDPISGHTALYWYRQSLGQGLEFLIYFQGNSAPDKSGLPSDRFSAERTGGSVSTLTIQRTQQEDSAVYLCASSLFGGELFFGEGSRLTVL.

The rearrangement links TRBV20-1 to TRBJ1-2; 7 bases align to TRBD1. Germline V gene data show CDR1 as DFQATT and CDR2 as SNEGSKA (reference sequence). CDR3 length: 18 amino acids. V lost 0 bases and J lost 0; bases outside the gene matches: 13. CDR3 nucleotide sequence: TGCAGTGCTAGAGATTTGGTACGACAGGGCTTATCTAACTATGGCTACACCTTC. It is translated as CSARDLVRQGLSNYGYTF.

The DNA for the CDR3 is TGTGCCAGCACCTTCGGACAAGAAGCTTTCTTT. Its protein product is CASTFGQEAFF. The gene calls are TRBV6-1 and TRBJ1-1, with D tentatively TRBD1 (5 bases). This CDR3 is built from 11 residues. Trimming pared 7 bases from V and 8 bases from J, leaving 11 bases between. From germline, CDR1 is MNHNS and CDR2 SASEGT.

This clonotype appeared a single time. The genes are TRBV4-3 and TRBJ2-4; 8 nucleotides align to TRBD2. Germline CDR1 reads LGHNA; CDR2 reads YSLEER. The CDR3 is made up of 15 amino acids. Losses at the gene ends were 4 bases for V and 1 base for J; bases not matched to a gene: 3. CDR3 DNA: TGCGCCAGCAGCCGGACTAGCTCGGCCAAAAACATTCAGTACTTC. It encodes CASSRTSSAKNIQYF.

The chain employs TRBV10-3 and TRBJ2-5, with a weak D call TRBD1 (6 bases). V shed 3 bases and J shed 1 base, with 18 bases lying between them. The CDR3 loop spans 17 amino acids. Germline V gene lookup returns CDR1 ENHRY and CDR2 SYGVKD. The chain's CDR3 is CAISDPTGHGFQETQYF. The CDR3 region has the DNA TGTGCCATCAGTGACCCAACGGGACACGGCTTCCAAGAGACCCAGTACTTC.

The chain uses TRBV5-1 and TRBJ2-3; possible D gene TRBD1, 5 bases. Germline V CDR1 and CDR2: SGHRS, YFSETQ. The CDR3 runs 15 residues. Trimming removed 0 bases at V and 4 bases at J, with 12 bases between. The CDR3 DNA follows: TGCGCCAGCAGCTTGGTTGGTCAGGGCGCAGATACGCAGTATTTT. Residues: CASSLVGQGADTQYF.

This chain joins TRBV28 and TRBJ2-4, with a possible D match to TRBD2 (5 bases). The J call is in doubt because the DNA end fits TRBJ2-7 better. CDR1 and CDR2 (germline): MDHEN, SYDVKM. This CDR3 is 14 amino acids long. In DNA, the CDR3 is TGTGCCAGCAGTTTAGCAGGAGGCAGATACGAGCAGTACTTC. Residues: CASSLAGGRYEQYF.

The chain is built from TRBV3-1 and TRBJ2-7; a possible D gene is TRBD2 (5 bases). V gave up 4 bases and J gave up 4 bases, with 17 bases separating them. This CDR3 comprises 15 residues. CDR1 and CDR2 (germline): LGHDT, YNNKEL (reference sequence). CDR3 loop: CASSPRGSADYEQYF. The DNA of the CDR3 is TGTGCCAGCAGCCCCCGAGGGAGTGCCGATTACGAGCAGTACTTC.

As regards this clonotype: A junction end diverges from the germline sequence, so it may reflect a read error. In DNA form, the CDR3 reads TGTGCCAGCACAATGGAGGGACATACGTTCCAAGAGGCCCAGTACTTC. Its translation: CASTMEGHTFQEAQYF. The chain has TRBV28 and TRBJ2-5, with D perhaps matching TRBD1 or TRBD2 (6 bases each). Per germline, CDR1 MDHEN and CDR2 SYDVKM. CDR3 length: 16 residues.

The J gene is TRBJ2-7, the V gene TRBV7-9; no reliable D call. This CDR3 is 13 amino acids long. Per germline, CDR1 SEHNR and CDR2 FQNEAQ (reference sequence). With 8 bases removed from V and 2 bases from J, the gap between germline ends came to 13 bases. The CDR3 loop reads CASGPRAPYEQYF. CDR3 DNA: TGTGCCAGCGGCCCCAGAGCGCCCTACGAGCAGTACTTC.

In nucleotides, the CDR3 is TGCGCCAGCAGCTTTTTTTCACCGGGCAGGGCTATGAGCTCCTACAATGAGCAGTTCTTC. Protein: CASSFFSPGRAMSSYNEQFF. The chain couples TRBV5-1 to TRBJ2-1, with a tentative D call TRBD1 (5 bases). There are 20 residues in the CDR3. The V and J ends lost 2 bases and 0 bases respectively, with 24 bases between them. Germline loops: CDR1 SGHRS, CDR2 YFSETQ.